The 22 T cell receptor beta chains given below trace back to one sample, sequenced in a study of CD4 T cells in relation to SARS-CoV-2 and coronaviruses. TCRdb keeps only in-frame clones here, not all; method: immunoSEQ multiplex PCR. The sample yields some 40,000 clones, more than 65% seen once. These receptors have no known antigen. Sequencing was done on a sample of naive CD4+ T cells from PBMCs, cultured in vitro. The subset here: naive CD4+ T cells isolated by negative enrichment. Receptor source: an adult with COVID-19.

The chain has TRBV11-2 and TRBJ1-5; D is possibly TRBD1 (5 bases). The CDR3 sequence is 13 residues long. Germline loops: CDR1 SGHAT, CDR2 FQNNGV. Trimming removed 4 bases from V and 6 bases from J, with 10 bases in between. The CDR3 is CASSSSRVQPQHF. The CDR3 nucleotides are TGTGCCAGCAGCTCCAGCAGGGTTCAGCCCCAGCATTTT.

The DNA for the CDR3 is TGTGCCAGCAGTCCCGAGGGCTATGAGCAGTTCTTC. Translating gives CASSPEGYEQFF. The rearrangement joins TRBV7-9 to TRBJ2-1, with D possibly being TRBD2 (5 bases). The V and J ends lost 6 bases and 8 bases respectively, with 11 bases between them. CDR3 length: 12 amino acids. Germline loops: CDR1 SEHNR, CDR2 FQNEAQ (reference sequence).

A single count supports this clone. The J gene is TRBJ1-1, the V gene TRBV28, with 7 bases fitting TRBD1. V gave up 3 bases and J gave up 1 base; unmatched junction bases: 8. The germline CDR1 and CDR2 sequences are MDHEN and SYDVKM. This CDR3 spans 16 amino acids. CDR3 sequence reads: CASSLVRGQGNTEAFF. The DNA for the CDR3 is TGTGCCAGCAGTTTGGTTAGGGGGCAGGGGAACACTGAAGCTTTCTTT. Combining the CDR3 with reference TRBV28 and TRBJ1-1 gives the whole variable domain DVKVTQSSRYLVKRTGEKVFLECVQDMDHENMFWYRQDPGLGLRLIYFSYDVKMKEKGDIPEGYSVSREKKERFSLILESASTNQTSMYLCASSLVRGQGNTEAFFGQGTRLTVV.

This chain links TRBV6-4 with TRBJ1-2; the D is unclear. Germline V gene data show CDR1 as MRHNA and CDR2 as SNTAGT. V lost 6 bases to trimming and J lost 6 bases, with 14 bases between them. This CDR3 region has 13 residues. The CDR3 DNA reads TGTGCCAGCAGACCCTCCGGGGAGGATGGCTACACCTTC. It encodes CASRPSGEDGYTF.

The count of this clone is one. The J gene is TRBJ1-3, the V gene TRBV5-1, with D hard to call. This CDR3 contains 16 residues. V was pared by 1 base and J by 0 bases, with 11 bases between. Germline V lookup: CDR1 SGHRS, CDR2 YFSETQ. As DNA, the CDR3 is TGCGCCAGCAGCTTGATAGGGCAGAGCTCTGGAAACACCATATATTTT. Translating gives CASSLIGQSSGNTIYF.

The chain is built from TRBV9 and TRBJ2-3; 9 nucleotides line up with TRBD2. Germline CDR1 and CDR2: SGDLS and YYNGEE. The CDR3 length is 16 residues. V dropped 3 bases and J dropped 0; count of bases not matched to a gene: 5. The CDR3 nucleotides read TGTGCCAGCAGCGCGCGTACTAGCGGGAGCACAGATACGCAGTATTTT. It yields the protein CASSARTSGSTDTQYF.

Here the CDR3 DNA reads TGCGCCAGCAGCCAAGGGAACAGGGGGTTGGGTCAGCCCCAGCATTTT. It translates to CASSQGNRGLGQPQHF. The V gene is TRBV4-1, the J gene TRBJ1-5; 8 bases line up with TRBD1. The CDR3 is 16 amino acids. V lost 1 base, J lost 6 bases, and 8 bases stayed unmatched. Germline loops: CDR1 MGHRA, CDR2 YSYEKL.

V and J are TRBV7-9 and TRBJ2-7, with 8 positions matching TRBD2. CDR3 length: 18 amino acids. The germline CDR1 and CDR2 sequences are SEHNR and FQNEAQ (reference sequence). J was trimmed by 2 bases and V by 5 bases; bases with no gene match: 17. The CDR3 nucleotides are TGTGCCAGCAGCATTCCCATAGGACTAGCTTCTGGGGCCTACGAGCAGTACTTC. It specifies CASSIPIGLASGAYEQYF.

The CDR3 is CAVGEGATNEKLFF. DNA for the CDR3: TGTGCCGTCGGGGAAGGGGCAACTAATGAAAAACTGTTTTTT. The genes are TRBV24-1 and TRBJ1-4; tentatively, D is TRBD1 (5 bases). The germline V gene has CDR1 KGHDR and CDR2 SFDVKD. There are 14 residues in the CDR3. V lost 12 bases to trimming and J lost 0 bases, with 13 bases between them.

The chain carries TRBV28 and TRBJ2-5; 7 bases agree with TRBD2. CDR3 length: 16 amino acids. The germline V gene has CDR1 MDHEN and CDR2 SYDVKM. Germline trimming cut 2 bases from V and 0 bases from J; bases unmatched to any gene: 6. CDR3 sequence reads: CASSLPGGSYQETQYF. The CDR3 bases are TGTGCCAGCAGTTTACCCGGGGGGTCCTACCAAGAGACCCAGTACTTC.

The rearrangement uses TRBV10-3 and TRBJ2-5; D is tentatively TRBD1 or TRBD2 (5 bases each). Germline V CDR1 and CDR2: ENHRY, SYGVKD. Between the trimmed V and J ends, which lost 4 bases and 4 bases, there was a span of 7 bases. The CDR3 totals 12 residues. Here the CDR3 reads CAISGGTETQYF. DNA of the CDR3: TGTGCCATCAGTGGGGGGACAGAGACCCAGTACTTC.

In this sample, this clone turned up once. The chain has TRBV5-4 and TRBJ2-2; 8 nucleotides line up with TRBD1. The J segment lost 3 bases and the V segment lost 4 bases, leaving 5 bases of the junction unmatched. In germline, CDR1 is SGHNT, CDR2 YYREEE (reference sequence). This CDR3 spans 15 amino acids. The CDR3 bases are TGTGCCAGCAGCCCCGGGACAGGAGACACCGGGGAGCTGTTTTTT. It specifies CASSPGTGDTGELFF.

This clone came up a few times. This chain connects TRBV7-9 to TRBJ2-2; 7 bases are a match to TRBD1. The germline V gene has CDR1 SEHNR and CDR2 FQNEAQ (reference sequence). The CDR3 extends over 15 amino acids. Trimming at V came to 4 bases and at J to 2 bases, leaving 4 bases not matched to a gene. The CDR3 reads CASSSYRGNTGELFF. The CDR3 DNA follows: TGTGCCAGCAGCTCATACAGGGGAAACACCGGGGAGCTGTTTTTT.

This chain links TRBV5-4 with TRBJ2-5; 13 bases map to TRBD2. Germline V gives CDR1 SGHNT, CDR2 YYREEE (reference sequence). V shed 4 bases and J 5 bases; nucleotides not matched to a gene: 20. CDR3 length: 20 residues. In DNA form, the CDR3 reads TGTGCCAGCAGCCCGACGACCGGGGGGCTAGGACTAGCGGGAGTTGAGACCCAGTACTTC. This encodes CASSPTTGGLGLAGVETQYF.

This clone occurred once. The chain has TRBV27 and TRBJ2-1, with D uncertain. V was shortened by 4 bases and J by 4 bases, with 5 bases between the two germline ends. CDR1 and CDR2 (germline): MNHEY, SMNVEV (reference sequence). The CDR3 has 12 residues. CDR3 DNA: TGTGCCAGCAGTTCAAGATACAATGAGCAGTTCTTC. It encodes CASSSRYNEQFF.

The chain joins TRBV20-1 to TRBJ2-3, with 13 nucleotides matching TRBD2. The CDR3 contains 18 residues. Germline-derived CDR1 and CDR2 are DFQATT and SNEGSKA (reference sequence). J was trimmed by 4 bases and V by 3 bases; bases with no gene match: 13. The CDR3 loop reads CSASVGTSGKAVADTQYF. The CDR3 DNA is TGCAGTGCTAGTGTCGGGACTAGCGGGAAGGCTGTAGCAGATACGCAGTATTTT.

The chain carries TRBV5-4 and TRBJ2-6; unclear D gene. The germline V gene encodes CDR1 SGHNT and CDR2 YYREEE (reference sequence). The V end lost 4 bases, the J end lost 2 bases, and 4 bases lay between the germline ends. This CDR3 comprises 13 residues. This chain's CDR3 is CASSRAGANVLTF. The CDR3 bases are TGTGCCAGCAGCCGGGCTGGGGCCAACGTCCTGACTTTC.

The CDR3 DNA reads TGCAGCGTTGACGGGGGCCCGGGGGACGAAGAGACCCAGTACTTC. Translation gives CSVDGGPGDEETQYF. The chain couples TRBV29-1 to TRBJ2-5; D may match TRBD1 or TRBD2 (6 bases each). V was cut by 3 bases and J by 3 bases, with 17 bases left in between. The CDR3 sequence is 15 residues long. Looked up from germline, CDR1 is SQVTM and CDR2 is ANQGSEA.

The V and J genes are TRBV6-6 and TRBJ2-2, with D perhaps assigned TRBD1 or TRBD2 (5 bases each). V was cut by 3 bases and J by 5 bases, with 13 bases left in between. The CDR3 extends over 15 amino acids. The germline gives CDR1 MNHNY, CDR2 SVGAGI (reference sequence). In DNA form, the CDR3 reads TGTGCCAGCAGTTATATCCCGGGGCGAACCGGGGAGCTGTTTTTT. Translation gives CASSYIPGRTGELFF.

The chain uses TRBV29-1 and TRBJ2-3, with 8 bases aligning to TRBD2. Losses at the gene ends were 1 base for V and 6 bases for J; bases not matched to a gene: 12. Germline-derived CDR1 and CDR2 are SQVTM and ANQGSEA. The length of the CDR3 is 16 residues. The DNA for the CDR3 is TGCAGCGTTGAAGGAGTTGAACGGGAGGGCCGGGATACGCAGTATTTT. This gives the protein CSVEGVEREGRDTQYF.

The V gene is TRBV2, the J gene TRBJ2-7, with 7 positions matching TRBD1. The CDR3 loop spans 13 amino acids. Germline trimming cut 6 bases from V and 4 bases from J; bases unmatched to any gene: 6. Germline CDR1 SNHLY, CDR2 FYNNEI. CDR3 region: CASRGTESYEQYF. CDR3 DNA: TGTGCCAGCAGGGGGACAGAAAGTTACGAGCAGTACTTC. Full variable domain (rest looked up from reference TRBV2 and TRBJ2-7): EPEVTQTPSHQVTQMGQEVILRCVPISNHLYFYWYRQILGQKVEFLVSFYNNEISEKSEIFDDQFSVERPDGSNFTLKIRSTKLEDSAMYFCASRGTESYEQYFGPGTRLTVT.

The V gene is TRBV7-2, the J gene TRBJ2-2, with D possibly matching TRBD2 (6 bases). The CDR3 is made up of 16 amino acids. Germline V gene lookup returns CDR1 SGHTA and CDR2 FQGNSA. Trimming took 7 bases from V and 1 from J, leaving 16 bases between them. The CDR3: CASIPAGRLNTGELFF. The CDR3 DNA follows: TGTGCCAGCATCCCGGCGGGACGGTTGAACACCGGGGAGCTGTTTTTT.